The next 10 T cell receptor beta chains were all read from a single sample in a study of blood T cell repertoires in COVID-19. Method: immunoSEQ multiplex PCR; TCRdb's copy keeps in-frame clones and lacks some. The table includes 250,000 to 300,000 clones, around 89% detected once. The specimen was peripheral blood. Receptors originate from a woman in her 40s with acute or convalescent COVID-19.

The rearrangement links TRBV6-6 to TRBJ1-4; tentatively, D is TRBD1 (5 bases). Germline assignment: CDR1 MNHNY and CDR2 SVGAGI (reference sequence). The CDR3 runs 15 residues. V was pared by 7 bases and J by 0 bases, with 12 bases between. The CDR3 sequence is CASILGEATNEKLFF. The CDR3 DNA sequence: TGTGCCAGCATACTGGGGGAGGCAACTAATGAAAAACTGTTTTTT.

This sequence joins TRBV27 and TRBJ1-5; D perhaps matches TRBD1 (5 bases). Germline CDR1 reads MNHEY; CDR2 reads SMNVEV (reference sequence). There are 14 residues in the CDR3. Trimming took 6 bases from V and 5 from J, leaving 14 bases between them. CDR3 DNA sequence: TGTGCCAGCAGACCGGGACTCGAGGATCAGCCCCAGCATTTT. Protein product: CASRPGLEDQPQHF.

This sequence joins TRBV2 and TRBJ2-3, with TRBD2 matching 8 bases. Germline V gives CDR1 SNHLY, CDR2 FYNNEI. This CDR3 comprises 14 residues. V trimming: 5 bases; J trimming: 6 bases; junction bases outside the gene matches: 7. In DNA, the CDR3 is TGTGCCAGCAGTCCTGGACTAGCAATGGATACGCAGTATTTT. This codes for CASSPGLAMDTQYF.

This clone was seen just once. The gene calls are TRBV19 and TRBJ1-4, with a weak D call TRBD1 (5 bases). Germline loops: CDR1 LNHDA, CDR2 SQIVND (reference sequence). V lost 1 base to trimming and J lost 6 bases, with 12 bases between them. CDR3 length equals 15 residues. CDR3 sequence (DNA): TGTGCCAGTAGTATAGGCCAGGGTCGGGATGAAAAACTGTTTTTT. Translating it yields CASSIGQGRDEKLFF.

The V gene is TRBV2, the J gene TRBJ2-5; a possible D gene is TRBD1 (5 bases). V gave up 5 bases and J gave up 3 bases, with 10 bases separating them. Germline loops: CDR1 SNHLY, CDR2 FYNNEI. The CDR3 contains 13 residues. The CDR3 DNA sequence: TGTGCCAGCAGTAAGACAGCCAAAGAGACCCAGTACTTC. Protein: CASSKTAKETQYF.

This clone was counted a few times. This chain uses TRBV28 with TRBJ1-2; D is perhaps TRBD1 (5 bases). Per the germline V gene, CDR1 is MDHEN and CDR2 is SYDVKM. V was clipped by 6 bases and J by 7 bases, with 15 bases between them. The CDR3 totals 13 residues. This CDR3 reads CASRVPGGGGYTF. CDR3 coding DNA: TGTGCCAGCAGGGTCCCAGGCGGGGGTGGCTACACCTTC.

The chain links TRBV30 to TRBJ1-5; D is unresolved. V was clipped by 0 bases and J by 7 bases, with 10 bases between them. Germline CDR1 and CDR2: GTSNPN and SVGIG (reference sequence). The CDR3 runs 13 residues. CDR3 bases: TGTGCCTGGAGTGTTCAGGATGGACAGCCCCAGCATTTT. This sequence encodes CAWSVQDGQPQHF.

The chain carries TRBV2 and TRBJ1-2; no clear D gene. Germline V gene lookup returns CDR1 SNHLY and CDR2 FYNNEI. This CDR3 has 15 amino acids. V was trimmed by 0 bases and J by 1 base, leaving 9 bases between them. CDR3 region: CASSEALVNNYGYTF. As DNA, the CDR3 is TGTGCCAGCAGTGAAGCGTTAGTAAATAACTATGGCTACACCTTC.

The rearrangement joins TRBV27 to TRBJ2-3; 7 bases align to TRBD1. CDR3 length: 16 amino acids. The V segment lost 3 bases and the J segment 4 bases; nucleotides outside the gene matches: 10. CDR1 is MNHEY, CDR2 SMNVEV, per germline (reference sequence). CDR3 protein: CASSFWDREPPDTQYF. The CDR3 DNA follows: TGTGCCAGCAGTTTTTGGGACAGAGAGCCCCCAGATACGCAGTATTTT.

The sample holds one count of this clone. The chain has TRBV3-1 (or the pseudogene TRBV3-2) and TRBJ2-5; TRBD2 is a possible D gene (5 bases). Between the trimmed V and J ends, which lost 4 bases and 9 bases, there was a span of 18 bases. Germline V lookup: CDR1 LGHDT, CDR2 YNNKEL (reference sequence). This CDR3 has 14 amino acids. The CDR3 DNA follows: TGTGCCAGCAGCCTAATGATGTACGCGGAGGCCCAGTACTTC. Its protein product is CASSLMMYAEAQYF.